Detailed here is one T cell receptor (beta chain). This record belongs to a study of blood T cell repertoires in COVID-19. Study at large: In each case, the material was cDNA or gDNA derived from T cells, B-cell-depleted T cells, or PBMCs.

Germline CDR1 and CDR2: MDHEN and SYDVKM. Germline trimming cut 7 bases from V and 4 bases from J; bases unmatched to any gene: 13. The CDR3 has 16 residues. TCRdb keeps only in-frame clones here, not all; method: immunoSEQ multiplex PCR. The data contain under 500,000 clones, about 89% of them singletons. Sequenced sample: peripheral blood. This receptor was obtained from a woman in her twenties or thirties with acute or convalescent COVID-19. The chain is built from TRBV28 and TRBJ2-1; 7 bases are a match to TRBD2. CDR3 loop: CASTERSGEIYNEQFF. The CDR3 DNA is TGTGCCAGCACCGAACGAAGCGGGGAAATTTACAATGAGCAGTTCTTC.